A selection of T cell receptor beta chains follows, all from one sample in a study of OX40 agonist ivuxolimab in advanced cancers. Profiled with immunoSEQ multiplex PCR; TCRdb holds only in-frame clones, not every one. The sample consists of 70,000 to 80,000 clones, around 90% of them appearing once. The sample here was CD4+ or CD8+ T cells sorted from blood, taken in a trial of the OX40 agonist ivuxolimab. These receptors came from an adult with an advanced solid tumor such as melanoma, head and neck, liver or kidney cancer. Each CDR3 is given with its conserved first and last residue. The D gene is left open where the match is weak. Size tells how often a clone was seen (once, few, many) or the class of an expanded clone, and some rows leave it out.

v_gene: TRBV27; abundance: few; len: 12; j_gene: TRBJ1-2; d_gene: TRBD1; CDR3nt: TGTGCCAGCAGTACAGGGGGCTCTGGCTACACCTTC; CDR3aa: CASSTGGSGYTF
v_gene: TRBV19; abundance: -; len: 14; j_gene: TRBJ1-5; d_gene: -; CDR3nt: TGTGCCGGGGGGTCAGTAACAGCACATCAGCCCCAGCATTTT; CDR3aa: CAGGSVTAHQPQHF
v_gene: TRBV5-6; abundance: -; len: 14; j_gene: TRBJ1-5; d_gene: -; CDR3nt: TGTGCCAGCACCACTGGGGGACGTTCCCAGCCCCAGCATTTT; CDR3aa: CASTTGGRSQPQHF
v_gene: TRBV2; abundance: -; len: 10; j_gene: TRBJ1-1; d_gene: -; CDR3nt: TGTGCCAGCAGTGATGCTGAAGCTTTCTTT; CDR3aa: CASSDAEAFF
v_gene: TRBV4-3; abundance: once; len: 16; j_gene: TRBJ2-7; d_gene: TRBD1; CDR3nt: TGCGCCAGCAGCCAAGATTCCGGGACAGGGATCTACGAGCAGTACTTC; CDR3aa: CASSQDSGTGIYEQYF
v_gene: TRBV19; abundance: -; len: 15; j_gene: TRBJ1-5; d_gene: -; CDR3nt: TGTGCCAGTAGTATAAAACAATCCCCTCTTACGCCCCAGCATTTT; CDR3aa: CASSIKQSPLTPQHF
v_gene: TRBV6-5; abundance: -; len: 14; j_gene: TRBJ1-3; d_gene: -; CDR3nt: TGTGCCAGCAGTCCTACAGCCTCTGGAAACACCATATATTTT; CDR3aa: CASSPTASGNTIYF
v_gene: TRBV28; abundance: few; len: 14; j_gene: TRBJ2-7; d_gene: -; CDR3nt: TGTGCCAGCAGTTTATATCGCGGGCCCTACGAGCAGTACTTC; CDR3aa: CASSLYRGPYEQYF
v_gene: TRBV10-2; abundance: -; len: 17; j_gene: TRBJ2-2; d_gene: -; CDR3nt: TGCGCCAGCAGTGAGTGGTCTGGGGATTTGTCTACCGGGGAGCTGTTTTTT; CDR3aa: CASSEWSGDLSTGELFF
v_gene: TRBV11-2; abundance: -; len: 16; j_gene: TRBJ1-1; d_gene: TRBD1; CDR3nt: TGTGCCAGCAGTCCCCGGGACAGGGGGCTGGACACTGAAGCTTTCTTT; CDR3aa: CASSPRDRGLDTEAFF
v_gene: TRBV27; abundance: -; len: 15; j_gene: TRBJ2-4; d_gene: -; CDR3nt: TGTGCCAGCAGTTTAGTAGGGAATGCCAAAAACATTCAGTACTTC; CDR3aa: CASSLVGNAKNIQYF
v_gene: TRBV6-1; abundance: -; len: 13; j_gene: TRBJ2-7; d_gene: -; CDR3nt: TGTGCCAGCAGTGAATACGGCAGCTACGAGCAGTACTTC; CDR3aa: CASSEYGSYEQYF
v_gene: TRBV15; abundance: -; len: 14; j_gene: TRBJ1-2; d_gene: -; CDR3nt: TGTGCCACCAGCAGAGATCGGACCCAAAGCGGCTACACCTTC; CDR3aa: CATSRDRTQSGYTF
v_gene: TRBV25-1; abundance: few; len: 13; j_gene: TRBJ1-2; d_gene: -; CDR3nt: TGTGCCAGCAGTGAATTTGGGGGCCATGGCTACACCTTC; CDR3aa: CASSEFGGHGYTF
v_gene: TRBV4-2; abundance: once; len: 16; j_gene: TRBJ1-2; d_gene: TRBD1; CDR3nt: TGTGCCAGCAGCCAAGATGAAGGGACAGTTACCTATGGCTACACCTTC; CDR3aa: CASSQDEGTVTYGYTF
v_gene: TRBV6-5; abundance: -; len: 13; j_gene: TRBJ2-7; d_gene: TRBD1; CDR3nt: TGTGCCAGCAGCCCAGGGACAGGGTACGAGCAGTACTTC; CDR3aa: CASSPGTGYEQYF
v_gene: TRBV7-8; abundance: -; len: 16; j_gene: TRBJ2-1; d_gene: -; CDR3nt: TGTGCCAGCAGCCATGAGGGGTATCGGACCTACAATGAGCAGTTCTTC; CDR3aa: CASSHEGYRTYNEQFF
v_gene: TRBV19; abundance: -; len: 11; j_gene: TRBJ1-5; d_gene: -; CDR3nt: TGTGCCAGTAGTGCAATAGGGACCCAGCATTTT; CDR3aa: CASSAIGTQHF
v_gene: TRBV6-5; abundance: -; len: 14; j_gene: TRBJ2-1; d_gene: TRBD2; CDR3nt: TGTGCCAGCAGTTATGGGCGGGGGGGCAATGAGCAGTTCTTC; CDR3aa: CASSYGRGGNEQFF
v_gene: TRBV12-5; abundance: -; len: 12; j_gene: TRBJ2-4; d_gene: -; CDR3nt: TGTGCTAGTGGTTTGGCCAGGGACATTCAGTACTTC; CDR3aa: CASGLARDIQYF
v_gene: TRBV15; abundance: -; len: 14; j_gene: TRBJ2-1; d_gene: -; CDR3nt: TGTGCCACCAGCCACTCCCGCTCCTACAATGAGCAGTTCTTC; CDR3aa: CATSHSRSYNEQFF
v_gene: TRBV11-2; abundance: -; len: 16; j_gene: TRBJ1-5; d_gene: -; CDR3nt: TGTGCCAGCAGCCCACCCTTTAGTGCAGAAAAGCAGCCCCAGCATTTT; CDR3aa: CASSPPFSAEKQPQHF
v_gene: TRBV30; abundance: -; len: 15; j_gene: TRBJ1-5; d_gene: -; CDR3nt: TGTGCCTGGAGTATGGGGGTAGGAGGCAATCAGCCCCAGCATTTT; CDR3aa: CAWSMGVGGNQPQHF
v_gene: TRBV4-1; abundance: -; len: 16; j_gene: TRBJ2-2; d_gene: TRBD2; CDR3nt: TGCGCCAGCAGCCAAACTAGCGGGGGAAACACCGGGGAGCTGTTTTTT; CDR3aa: CASSQTSGGNTGELFF
v_gene: TRBV19; abundance: -; len: 15; j_gene: TRBJ1-6; d_gene: -; CDR3nt: TGTGCCAGTAGTATCTGGGGGCAGGGGCACTCGACCCTCCACTTT; CDR3aa: CASSIWGQGHSTLHF
v_gene: TRBV6-5; abundance: -; len: 16; j_gene: TRBJ1-3; d_gene: -; CDR3nt: TGTGCCAGCAGTTTAGGGCCCCGGACGGTGGGAAACACCATATATTTT; CDR3aa: CASSLGPRTVGNTIYF
v_gene: TRBV27; abundance: -; len: 12; j_gene: TRBJ1-5; d_gene: -; CDR3nt: TGTGCCAGCAGTTCGGGGAATCAGCCCCAGCATTTT; CDR3aa: CASSSGNQPQHF
v_gene: TRBV11-3; abundance: -; len: 15; j_gene: TRBJ2-7; d_gene: TRBD1; CDR3nt: TGTGCCAGCAGCACCCGGACAGGGACCTCCTACGAGCAGTACTTC; CDR3aa: CASSTRTGTSYEQYF
v_gene: TRBV7-9; abundance: -; len: 12; j_gene: TRBJ2-7; d_gene: -; CDR3nt: TGTGCCAGCAGCTTAACGACTCGCGAGCAGTACTTC; CDR3aa: CASSLTTREQYF
v_gene: TRBV7-9; abundance: -; len: 15; j_gene: TRBJ1-1; d_gene: -; CDR3nt: TGTGCCAGCAGCTTAGCGGGGGCGGCGAACACTGAAGCTTTCTTT; CDR3aa: CASSLAGAANTEAFF
v_gene: TRBV20-1; abundance: -; len: 11; j_gene: TRBJ2-1; d_gene: -; CDR3nt: TGCAGTGCGGCCTGGAGCAATGAGCAGTTCTTC; CDR3aa: CSAAWSNEQFF
v_gene: TRBV7-6; abundance: -; len: 15; j_gene: TRBJ2-3; d_gene: -; CDR3nt: TGTGCCAGCAGCTTAAGGACAGAGTCCCCAGATACGCAGTATTTT; CDR3aa: CASSLRTESPDTQYF
v_gene: TRBV4-2; abundance: -; len: 18; j_gene: TRBJ2-7; d_gene: TRBD2; CDR3nt: TGTGCCAGCAGCCAAGCCGGGACTAGCGGGAGTTTATCGTACGAGCAGTACTTC; CDR3aa: CASSQAGTSGSLSYEQYF
v_gene: TRBV7-2; abundance: -; len: 14; j_gene: TRBJ2-7; d_gene: -; CDR3nt: TGTGCCAGCAGCCACTCGGACGGTTCCTACGAGCAGTACTTC; CDR3aa: CASSHSDGSYEQYF
v_gene: TRBV10-3; abundance: -; len: 14; j_gene: TRBJ2-5; d_gene: -; CDR3nt: TGTGCCACAGCGGTGGGTGGCGGGGAAGAGACCCAGTACTTC; CDR3aa: CATAVGGGEETQYF
v_gene: TRBV7-3; abundance: -; len: 15; j_gene: TRBJ2-3; d_gene: TRBD1; CDR3nt: TGTGCCAGCAGCTACGGACAGGGCAGCACAGATACGCAGTATTTT; CDR3aa: CASSYGQGSTDTQYF
v_gene: TRBV15; abundance: -; len: 16; j_gene: TRBJ1-4; d_gene: TRBD1; CDR3nt: TGTGCCACCAGCAGACGACCGGGACAGGGGGGTGAAAAACTGTTTTTT; CDR3aa: CATSRRPGQGGEKLFF
v_gene: TRBV28; abundance: -; len: 13; j_gene: TRBJ2-2; d_gene: -; CDR3nt: TGTGCCAGCAGTTTTCGGCTCACCGGGGAGCTGTTTTTT; CDR3aa: CASSFRLTGELFF
v_gene: TRBV28; abundance: -; len: 14; j_gene: TRBJ1-5; d_gene: -; CDR3nt: TGTGCCAGCAGTTTAGGACGGAACAATCAGCCCCAGCATTTT; CDR3aa: CASSLGRNNQPQHF
v_gene: TRBV18; abundance: -; len: 15; j_gene: TRBJ2-5; d_gene: -; CDR3nt: TGTGCCAGCTCACCTCTGACCGAGAATGAGGAGACCCAGTACTTC; CDR3aa: CASSPLTENEETQYF
v_gene: TRBV4-3; abundance: -; len: 15; j_gene: TRBJ1-1; d_gene: -; CDR3nt: TGCGCCAGCAGCCCAGTGGGCGGGACACGGCTTGAAGCTTTCTTT; CDR3aa: CASSPVGGTRLEAFF
v_gene: TRBV27; abundance: few; len: 14; j_gene: TRBJ1-2; d_gene: TRBD1; CDR3nt: TGTGCCAGCAGTTTCGGACAGGGCAGCTATGGCTACACCTTC; CDR3aa: CASSFGQGSYGYTF
v_gene: TRBV27; abundance: -; len: 14; j_gene: TRBJ1-1; d_gene: -; CDR3nt: TGTGCCAGCAGTTTAATTGGGGGGAGTAATGAAGCTTTCTTT; CDR3aa: CASSLIGGSNEAFF
v_gene: TRBV5-1; abundance: once; len: 14; j_gene: TRBJ2-7; d_gene: TRBD1; CDR3nt: TGCGCCAGCAGCGACAGGGGGCTCTCCTACGAGCAGTACTTC; CDR3aa: CASSDRGLSYEQYF